The 29 T cell receptor beta chains listed next were all sequenced from one sample in a study of T-cell memory formation after mild COVID-19. TCRdb reanalysed the 5' RACE reads using MiXCR and keeps one entry per CDR3 protein. The data contain 380,000 or so distinct CDR3 sequences, over 13% of them singletons. The sequenced sample was PBMCs or a T cell subset sorted from them (not recorded which). These receptors were taken from a young man who had mild COVID-19 (a few samples of this study predate the infection). Cell type and time point are not known.

This clonotype was observed at least ten times. The rearrangement joins TRBV6-6 to TRBJ1-6; unclear D gene. This CDR3 is 13 amino acids long. From germline, CDR1 is MNHNY and CDR2 SVGAGI (reference sequence). Trimming left V 6 bases short and J 0 bases short, with 3 bases between. CDR3 sequence: CASSHSYNSPLHF. The CDR3 DNA follows: TGTGCCAGCAGCCACTCCTATAATTCACCCCTCCACTTT.

J is TRBJ2-7 and V is TRBV19; D may be TRBD2 (6 bases). Trimming shortened V by 5 bases and J by 3 bases, and 14 bases separated the two germline ends. This CDR3 contains 14 residues. CDR1 and CDR2 (germline): LNHDA, SQIVND (reference sequence). For the CDR3, the DNA is TGTGCCAGTAGTCCCGGGGGAGTCGGCTACGAGCAGTACTTC. It encodes CASSPGGVGYEQYF.

This clonotype was counted between two and nine times. The chain carries TRBV12-3 or TRBV12-4 and TRBJ1-2; D ambiguous. V lost 3 bases, J lost 5 bases, and 10 bases lay in between. The CDR3 loop spans 13 amino acids. The CDR3 reads CASSFDPLYGYTF. In DNA form, the CDR3 reads TGTGCCAGCAGTTTCGACCCGCTATATGGCTACACCTTC.

The chain combines TRBV12-3 or TRBV12-4 with TRBJ2-5, with D perhaps given as TRBD1 or TRBD2 (6 bases each). The CDR3 is made up of 14 amino acids. V was pared by 8 bases and J by 5 bases, with 18 bases between. In nucleotides, the CDR3 is TGTGCCAGCCTCAGGGCCTTAGGGGGGGAGACCCAGTACTTC. Translation gives CASLRALGGETQYF.

This clonotype came up many times. V and J are TRBV28 and TRBJ2-7; TRBD2 might be the D (6 bases). Germline lookup yields CDR1 MDHEN and CDR2 SYDVKM. Trimming removed 6 bases from V and 0 bases from J, with 18 bases in between. The CDR3 covers 16 residues. Here the CDR3 DNA reads TGTGCCAGCAGCGCCGCCGGGACTGCTAGCTCCTACGAGCAGTACGTC. It is translated as CASSAAGTASSYEQYV.

This clonotype was picked up a small number of times. This chain connects TRBV4-1 to TRBJ2-3; D is perhaps TRBD2 (6 bases). There are 17 residues in the CDR3. V lost 1 base and J lost 4, with 18 bases in between. CDR1 is MGHRA and CDR2 is YSYEKL in the germline V gene. This CDR3 is CASSQGVRLARADTQYF. Written as DNA, the CDR3 is TGCGCCAGCAGCCAAGGTGTTCGCCTAGCGCGGGCAGATACGCAGTATTTT.

This clonotype was detected a few times. This sequence joins TRBV6-1 and TRBJ1-5; tentatively, D is TRBD1 (5 bases). The V end lost 6 bases, the J end lost 0 bases, and 15 bases lay between the germline ends. Germline V gene data show CDR1 as MNHNS and CDR2 as SASEGT. CDR3 length: 16 residues. The CDR3 sequence: CASSDRPLVSNQPQHF. Written as DNA, the CDR3 is TGTGCCAGCAGCGACAGACCCCTAGTTAGCAATCAGCCCCAGCATTTT.

The chain is built from TRBV4-1 and TRBJ1-1; no clear D gene. The CDR3 contains 11 residues. CDR1 is MGHRA, CDR2 YSYEKL, per germline. V was pared by 8 bases and J by 4 bases, with 8 bases between. The CDR3: CASGFGTEAFF. CDR3 coding DNA: TGCGCCAGCGGTTTTGGCACTGAAGCTTTCTTT.

Only a few counts were recorded for this clonotype. This rearrangement joins TRBV7-9 to TRBJ1-2; a weak D match, TRBD1 (6 bases). Trimming stripped 5 bases from V and 6 bases from J, with 13 bases between. This CDR3 is 13 amino acids long. Germline CDR1 is SEHNR and CDR2 is FQNEAQ (reference sequence). CDR3 nucleotide sequence: TGTGCCAGCAGCCCACAGGGAGAAGATGGCTACACCTTC. Encoded protein: CASSPQGEDGYTF.

The sample holds a few counts of this clonotype. The chain couples TRBV10-2 to TRBJ1-1; maybe TRBD1 (5 bases). The CDR3 is 13 residues long. Germline lookup yields CDR1 WSHSY and CDR2 SAAADI. Deletions cut 7 bases from V and 1 base from J, with 10 bases between. In DNA, the CDR3 is TGCGCCAGCACTCGACAGAAGAACACTGAAGCTTTCTTT. Protein: CASTRQKNTEAFF.

A few counts support this clonotype. V usage is TRBV6-5 and J usage is TRBJ1-1; TRBD1 might be the D (5 bases). The germline V gene encodes CDR1 MNHEY and CDR2 SVGAGI. The CDR3 covers 16 residues. V gave up 0 bases and J gave up 4 bases, with 15 bases separating them. In DNA form, the CDR3 reads TGTGCCAGCAGTTACTCGAAATATAGGGGAAGCACTGAAGCTTTCTTT. It yields the protein CASSYSKYRGSTEAFF.

This clonotype was detected a few times. The V and J genes are TRBV25-1 and TRBJ2-5; D is ambiguous. V was clipped by 3 bases and J by 5 bases, with 10 bases between them. CDR3 length equals 13 residues. Germline CDR1 MGHDK, CDR2 SYGVNS. CDR3: CASSDPRWETQYF. DNA of the CDR3: TGTGCCAGCAGTGACCCCAGGTGGGAGACCCAGTACTTC.

This clonotype was observed a few times. The rearrangement uses TRBV27 and TRBJ2-7; TRBD2 aligns across 9 bases. The ends lost 3 bases at V and 4 bases at J; junction bases unmatched: 4. Germline CDR1 and CDR2: MNHEY and SMNVEV (reference sequence). This CDR3 contains 14 residues. The CDR3 sequence: CASSLSAGGYEQYF. CDR3 sequence (DNA): TGTGCCAGCAGTTTGTCAGCGGGGGGATACGAGCAGTACTTC.

The J gene is TRBJ1-5, the V gene TRBV4-1, with D tentatively TRBD1 (6 bases). Trimming removed 0 bases at V and 0 bases at J, with 9 bases between. The germline CDR1 and CDR2 sequences are MGHRA and YSYEKL. The CDR3 contains 16 residues. CDR3 bases: TGCGCCAGCAGCCAAGATGGGGGCTATAGCAATCAGCCCCAGCATTTT. Its protein product is CASSQDGGYSNQPQHF.

The sample holds a few counts of this clonotype. This chain joins TRBV29-1 and TRBJ2-2; D might be TRBD1 (5 bases). Germline CDR1 reads SQVTM; CDR2 reads ANQGSEA. The CDR3 is 14 residues long. With 6 bases removed from V and 3 bases from J, the gap between germline ends came to 14 bases. The CDR3 loop is CSVPSATDTGELFF. In DNA, the CDR3 is TGCAGCGTCCCCAGTGCGACAGACACCGGGGAGCTGTTTTTT.

In its sample, this clonotype was seen a few times. CDR3 nucleotides: TGTGCCAGCAGCTTAGGCCTCGGGGCGAGCTCCTACGAGCAGTACTTC. It encodes CASSLGLGASSYEQYF. The rearrangement links TRBV7-6 to TRBJ2-7; D is tentatively TRBD1 or TRBD2 (5 bases each). Trimming cost V 1 base and J 0 bases, with 13 bases left between them. The germline gives CDR1 SGHVS, CDR2 FNYEAQ. This CDR3 comprises 16 residues.

The chain combines TRBV12-3 or TRBV12-4 with TRBJ2-1, with D possibly TRBD2 on 5 matching bases. There are 14 residues in the CDR3. The germline V and J ends were trimmed by 3 bases and 10 bases, with 16 bases remaining between them. Written as DNA, the CDR3 is TGTGCCAGCAGTTTGGGTGGCGGTCGAGGGGAGCAGTTCTTC. Amino acids: CASSLGGGRGEQFF.

The sample holds many counts of this clonotype. The chain recombines TRBV7-9 with TRBJ2-2, with D perhaps TRBD1 (7 bases). V lost 0 bases, J lost 1 base, and 12 bases lay in between. Germline values: CDR1 SEHNR, CDR2 FQNEAQ (reference sequence). The CDR3 is 17 residues long. The CDR3 region has the DNA TGTGCCAGCAGCTTAGCTTGGGGGGACAGGAACACCGGGGAGCTGTTTTTT. Amino acid sequence: CASSLAWGDRNTGELFF.

This clonotype was counted between two and nine times. The rearrangement links TRBV5-1 to TRBJ2-7; 10 bases match TRBD1. V shed 4 bases and J 3 bases; nucleotides not matched to a gene: 7. Germline V gene sequence: CDR1 SGHRS, CDR2 YFSETQ. The CDR3 totals 15 residues. CDR3 nucleotide sequence: TGCGCCAGCAGCCCGGGACAGGGGAGAGACTACGAGCAGTACTTC. Protein: CASSPGQGRDYEQYF.

This clonotype appeared many times. This chain uses TRBV12-3 or TRBV12-4 with TRBJ2-1, with TRBD2 as a possible D gene (7 bases). The CDR3 spans 16 residues. The V end lost 5 bases, the J end lost 3 bases, and 17 bases lay between the germline ends. The CDR3, as DNA: TGTGCCAGCAGTCTTAGGGGGGGACACAACTACAATGAGCAGTTCTTC. Its translation: CASSLRGGHNYNEQFF.

This clonotype was detected many times. The chain links TRBV4-3 to TRBJ2-3; the D is unclear. Trimming took off 0 bases at V and 0 bases at J, with 10 bases between the two ends. Per germline, CDR1 LGHNA and CDR2 YSLEER. The CDR3 sequence is 16 residues long. The CDR3 DNA sequence: TGCGCCAGCAGCCAAGAGCAGATTCCTAGCACAGATACGCAGTATTTT. Protein sequence: CASSQEQIPSTDTQYF.

This clonotype has at least ten counts. The rearrangement links TRBV7-9 to TRBJ2-1; unclear D gene. V was clipped by 5 bases and J by 10 bases, with 9 bases between them. Germline V gives CDR1 SEHNR, CDR2 FQNEAQ (reference sequence). The CDR3 has 11 amino acids. This chain's CDR3 is CASSPLREQFF. CDR3 nucleotide sequence: TGTGCCAGCAGCCCCCTAAGAGAGCAGTTCTTC.

This clonotype was observed a few times. This chain uses TRBV9 with TRBJ2-7, with D perhaps matching TRBD2 (6 bases). This CDR3 contains 16 residues. The V gene lost 0 bases and the J gene lost 4 bases, with 17 bases spanning the gap. Germline CDR1 is SGDLS and CDR2 is YYNGEE. CDR3 nucleotide sequence: TGTGCCAGCAGCGTAGGTGTAAAGGGAGGTAAATACGAGCAGTACTTC. Protein product: CASSVGVKGGKYEQYF.

The V and J genes are TRBV6-5 and TRBJ2-1, with D perhaps matching TRBD2 (5 bases). CDR3 size: 15 residues. Looked up from germline, CDR1 is MNHEY and CDR2 is SVGAGI. V was trimmed by 4 bases and J by 9 bases, leaving 19 bases between them. The CDR3 nucleotides are TGTGCCAGCAGTTCCTGGGTGGTCGGGGATGGTGAGCAGTTCTTC. This translates into CASSSWVVGDGEQFF.

This clonotype was counted a few times. V usage is TRBV6-5 and J usage is TRBJ2-3; a possible D gene is TRBD1 (6 bases). The V end lost 5 bases, the J end lost 7 bases, and 10 bases lay between the germline ends. The CDR3 is 12 amino acids. CDR1 is MNHEY and CDR2 is SVGAGI in the germline V gene. CDR3 coding DNA: TGTGCCAGCAGTGCAGGGGTACATACGCAGTATTTT. As protein: CASSAGVHTQYF.

This rearrangement joins TRBV6-2 or TRBV6-3 to TRBJ2-5; 7 bases are shared with TRBD1. The CDR3 consists of 15 residues. The V segment lost 0 bases and the J segment 2 bases; nucleotides outside the gene matches: 3. From germline, CDR1 is MNHEY and CDR2 SVGEGT. This chain's CDR3 is CASSYSRGQQETQYF. The CDR3 DNA reads TGTGCCAGCAGTTACTCGAGGGGACAGCAAGAGACCCAGTACTTC.

The CDR3 DNA reads as TGCGCCAGCGCCTTCCAGGGGTCGAACACTGAAGCTTTCTTT. It translates to CASAFQGSNTEAFF. The V and J genes are TRBV5-1 and TRBJ1-1, with a weak D call TRBD1 (6 bases). Germline lookup yields CDR1 SGHRS and CDR2 YFSETQ. Deletions cut 7 bases from V and 1 base from J, with 14 bases between. The CDR3 contains 14 residues.

This clonotype was seen at least ten times. This chain joins TRBV4-1 and TRBJ2-4; D remains ambiguous. This CDR3 has 13 amino acids. The ends were cut back, 4 bases at V and 5 bases at J, with 9 bases in the middle. Germline loops: CDR1 MGHRA, CDR2 YSYEKL. The DNA for the CDR3 is TGCGCCAGCAGCCTCGACGACCAAAACATTCAGTACTTC. Encoded protein: CASSLDDQNIQYF.

This chain's CDR3 is CASSAPPPTDTEQFF. The CDR3 bases are TGTGCCAGCAGCGCCCCTCCCCCCACGGACACTGAGCAGTTCTTC. This rearrangement joins TRBV7-9 to TRBJ2-1; TRBD1 is a possible D gene (5 bases). This CDR3 is 15 amino acids long. With 5 bases removed from V and 9 bases from J, the gap between germline ends came to 20 bases. Germline CDR1 SEHNR, CDR2 FQNEAQ (reference sequence).